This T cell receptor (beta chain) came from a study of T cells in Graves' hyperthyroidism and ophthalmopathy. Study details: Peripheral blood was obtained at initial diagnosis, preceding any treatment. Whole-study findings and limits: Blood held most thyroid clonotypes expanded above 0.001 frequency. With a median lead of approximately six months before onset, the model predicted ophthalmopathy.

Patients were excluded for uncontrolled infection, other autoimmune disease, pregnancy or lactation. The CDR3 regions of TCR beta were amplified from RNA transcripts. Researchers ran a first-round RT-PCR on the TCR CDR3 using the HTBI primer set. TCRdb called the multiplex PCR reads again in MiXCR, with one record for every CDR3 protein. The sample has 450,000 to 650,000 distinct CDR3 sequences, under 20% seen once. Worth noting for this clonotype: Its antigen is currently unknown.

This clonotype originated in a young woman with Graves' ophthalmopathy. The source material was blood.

The CDR3 region is CASSRNRGGTNYGYTF. The CDR3 nucleotides read TGTGCCAGCAGTAGAAACAGGGGGGGGACTAACTATGGCTACACCTTC. This chain uses TRBV12-3 or TRBV12-4 with TRBJ1-2, with TRBD1 matching 8 bases. V was pared by 5 bases and J by 0 bases, with 8 bases of the junction left unmatched. This CDR3 is 16 amino acids long.